The 7 T cell receptor beta chains reported below all come from one sample, sequenced in a study of control samples from healthy donors and cancer patients. Assay used: immunoSEQ multiplex PCR; TCRdb lists only in-frame clones, some missing. The top ten hold about 20% of the sample, which has 40,000 to 55,000 clones, roughly 92% seen once. Sequenced sample: PBMCs. Source of these receptors: a woman aged 45-65 years with head and neck cancer.

The chain uses TRBV5-1 and TRBJ2-7; 11 nucleotides align to TRBD2. The V gene end was trimmed by 4 bases and the J gene end by 0 bases; junction bases not matched to a gene: 3. The CDR3 loop spans 15 amino acids. CDR1 SGHRS and CDR2 YFSETQ come from the germline V gene. In DNA form, the CDR3 reads TGCGCCAGCAGCCAACTAGCGGGGGACTCCTACGAGCAGTACTTC. This encodes CASSQLAGDSYEQYF.

The chain has TRBV2 and TRBJ1-2; D ambiguous. Germline CDR1 and CDR2: SNHLY and FYNNEI. V gave up 6 bases and J gave up 2 bases, with 16 bases separating them. This CDR3 contains 15 residues. The CDR3 here is CASSLIRTGNYGYTF. As DNA, the CDR3 is TGTGCCAGCAGCCTGATCAGGACGGGGAACTATGGCTACACCTTC. Full variable domain (rest looked up from reference TRBV2 and TRBJ1-2): EPEVTQTPSHQVTQMGQEVILRCVPISNHLYFYWYRQILGQKVEFLVSFYNNEISEKSEIFDDQFSVERPDGSNFTLKIRSTKLEDSAMYFCASSLIRTGNYGYTFGSGTRLTVV.

The V call is TRBV11-2, the J call TRBJ2-3; 7 bases match TRBD1. V lost 5 bases to trimming and J lost 2 bases; unmatched junction nucleotides: 10. There are 16 residues in the CDR3. Germline loops: CDR1 SGHAT, CDR2 FQNNGV. The CDR3 DNA reads as TGTGCCAGCAGCCCCAACACCGGGACAGTCACAGATACGCAGTATTTT. Translation gives CASSPNTGTVTDTQYF. The whole variable domain, filled in from reference TRBV11-2 and TRBJ2-3, reads EAGVAQSPRYKIIEKRQSVAFWCNPISGHATLYWYQQILGQGPKLLIQFQNNGVVDDSQLPKDRFSAERLKGVDSTLKIQPAKLEDSAVYLCASSPNTGTVTDTQYFGPGTRLTVL.

The chain couples TRBV6-2 or TRBV6-3 to TRBJ1-4; 7 bases are a match to TRBD1. Per the germline V gene, CDR1 is MNHEY and CDR2 is SVGEGT. V was pared by 6 bases and J by 4 bases, with 14 bases of the junction left unmatched. The length of the CDR3 is 17 residues. CDR3: CASSPQTGPPLNEKLFF. CDR3 coding DNA: TGTGCCAGCAGCCCTCAGACAGGGCCTCCTCTTAATGAAAAACTGTTTTTT.

The rearrangement uses TRBV5-1 and TRBJ2-3; 9 bases are shared with TRBD2. The junction had 7 bases not matched to a gene; V was cut back by 5 bases and J by 0 bases. From germline, CDR1 is SGHRS and CDR2 YFSETQ. The CDR3 is 16 residues long. This CDR3 reads CASRPAGGSSTDTQYF. CDR3 sequence (DNA): TGCGCCAGCAGGCCAGCGGGGGGCTCTAGCACAGATACGCAGTATTTT.

The chain uses TRBV2 and TRBJ2-1; 7 nucleotides align to TRBD1. After removal of 6 bases from V and 9 bases from J, the junction contained 5 bases not matched to a gene. The CDR3 spans 12 residues. Germline CDR1 reads SNHLY; CDR2 reads FYNNEI. The CDR3 loop reads CASRFEGAEQFF. In nucleotides, the CDR3 is TGTGCCAGCAGGTTCGAGGGGGCTGAGCAGTTCTTC. Filled out from reference TRBV2 and TRBJ2-1, the complete variable domain reads EPEVTQTPSHQVTQMGQEVILRCVPISNHLYFYWYRQILGQKVEFLVSFYNNEISEKSEIFDDQFSVERPDGSNFTLKIRSTKLEDSAMYFCASRFEGAEQFFGPGTRLTVL.

The chain uses TRBV5-1 and TRBJ2-5; maybe TRBD2 (5 bases). The CDR3 consists of 15 residues. Germline values: CDR1 SGHRS, CDR2 YFSETQ. The ends were cut back, 0 bases at V and 2 bases at J, with 11 bases in the middle. This chain's CDR3 is CASSLATAAQETQYF. CDR3 DNA sequence: TGCGCCAGCAGCTTGGCCACAGCGGCACAAGAGACCCAGTACTTC.